This TCR beta chain comes out of a study of blood T cell repertoires in COVID-19. Study background: Sites in the United States, Italy and Spain provided acute and convalescent COVID-19 samples. From T cells, B-cell-depleted T cells, or PBMCs came the material, which was cDNA or gDNA.

Germline assignment: CDR1 SGDLS and CDR2 YYNGEE. This CDR3 is built from 14 residues. V dropped 2 bases and J dropped 2 bases, with 10 bases sitting between them. Libraries were prepared by immunoSEQ multiplex PCR; TCRdb keeps only in-frame clonotypes and omits some of them. The table includes fewer than 200,000 clones, around nine tenths detected once. What was sequenced was peripheral blood. This TCR was sampled from a man aged 50-60 years who had recovered from COVID-19. The rearrangement uses TRBV9 and TRBJ1-1, with D uncertain. The CDR3 reads CASSVKTANTEAFF. CDR3 DNA sequence: TGTGCCAGCAGCGTCAAAACAGCAAACACTGAAGCTTTCTTT. Full variable domain (rest looked up from reference TRBV9 and TRBJ1-1): DSGVTQTPKHLITATGQRVTLRCSPRSGDLSVYWYQQSLDQGLQFLIQYYNGEERAKGNILERFSAQQFPDLHSELNLSSLELGDSALYFCASSVKTANTEAFFGQGTRLTVV.